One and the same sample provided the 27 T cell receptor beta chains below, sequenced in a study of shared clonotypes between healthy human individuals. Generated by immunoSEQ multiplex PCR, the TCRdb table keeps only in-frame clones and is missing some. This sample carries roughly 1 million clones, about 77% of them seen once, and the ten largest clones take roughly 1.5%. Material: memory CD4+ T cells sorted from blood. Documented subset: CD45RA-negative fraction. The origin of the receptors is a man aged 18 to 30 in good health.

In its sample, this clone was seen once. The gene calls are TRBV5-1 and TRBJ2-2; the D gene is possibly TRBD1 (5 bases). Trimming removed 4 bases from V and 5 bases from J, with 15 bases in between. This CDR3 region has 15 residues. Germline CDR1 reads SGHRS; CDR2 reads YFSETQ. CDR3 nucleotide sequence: TGCGCCAGCAGCGCAACAGGTAGTTCAACCGGGGAGCTGTTTTTT. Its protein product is CASSATGSSTGELFF.

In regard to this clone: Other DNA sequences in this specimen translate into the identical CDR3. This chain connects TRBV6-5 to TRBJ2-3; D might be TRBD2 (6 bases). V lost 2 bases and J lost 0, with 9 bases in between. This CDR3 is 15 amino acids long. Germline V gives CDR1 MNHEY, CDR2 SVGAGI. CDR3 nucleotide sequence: TGTGCCAGCAGTTACGGCGGGGAAAGCACAGATACGCAGTATTTT. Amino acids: CASSYGGESTDTQYF.

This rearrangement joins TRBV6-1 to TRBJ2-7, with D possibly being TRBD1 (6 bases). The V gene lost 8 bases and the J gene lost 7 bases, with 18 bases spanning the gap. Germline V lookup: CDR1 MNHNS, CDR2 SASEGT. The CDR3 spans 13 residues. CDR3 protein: CASDREGRGEQYF. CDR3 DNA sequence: TGTGCCAGCGACCGTGAGGGCAGGGGTGAGCAGTACTTC.

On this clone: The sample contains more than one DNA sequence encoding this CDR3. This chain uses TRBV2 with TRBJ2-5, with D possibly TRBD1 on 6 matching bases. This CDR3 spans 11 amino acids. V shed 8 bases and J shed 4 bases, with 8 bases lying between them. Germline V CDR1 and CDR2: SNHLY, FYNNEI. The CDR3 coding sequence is TGTGCCAGCTCCAGGGGAGAGACCCAGTACTTC. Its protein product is CASSRGETQYF.

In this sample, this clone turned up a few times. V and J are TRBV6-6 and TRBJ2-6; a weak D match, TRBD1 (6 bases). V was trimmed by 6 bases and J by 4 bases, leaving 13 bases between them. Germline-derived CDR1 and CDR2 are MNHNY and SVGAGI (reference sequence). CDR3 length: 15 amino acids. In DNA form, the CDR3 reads TGTGCCAGCAGCGACAGGTTCCAAGGGGCCAACGTCCTGACTTTC. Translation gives CASSDRFQGANVLTF.

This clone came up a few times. The DNA for the CDR3 is TGTGCCAGCAGTCCCCGTCGAGGTAGCGGGAGCCCCGGGGAGCTGTTTTTT. It specifies CASSPRRGSGSPGELFF. The chain uses TRBV28 and TRBJ2-2; TRBD2 matches 9 bases. V gave up 5 bases and J gave up 6 bases; unmatched junction bases: 13. CDR3 length: 17 amino acids. The germline V gene has CDR1 MDHEN and CDR2 SYDVKM.

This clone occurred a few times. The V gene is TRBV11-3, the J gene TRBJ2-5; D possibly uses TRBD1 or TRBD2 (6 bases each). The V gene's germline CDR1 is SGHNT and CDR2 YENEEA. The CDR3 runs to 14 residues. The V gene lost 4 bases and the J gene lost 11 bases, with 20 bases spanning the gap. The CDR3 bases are TGTGCCAGCAGCTCTTCGGGGGCATCGGGAGAGCAGTACTTC. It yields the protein CASSSSGASGEQYF. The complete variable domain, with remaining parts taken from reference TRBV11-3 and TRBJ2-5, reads EAGVVQSPRYKIIEKKQPVAFWCNPISGHNTLYWYLQNLGQGPELLIRYENEEAVDDSQLPKDRFSAERLKGVDSTLKIQPAELGDSAVYLCASSSSGASGEQYFGPGTRLLVL.

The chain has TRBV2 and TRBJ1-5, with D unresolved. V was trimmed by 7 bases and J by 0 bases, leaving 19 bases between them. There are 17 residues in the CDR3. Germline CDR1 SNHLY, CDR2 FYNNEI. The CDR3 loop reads CASMGQQQTYSNQPQHF. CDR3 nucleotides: TGTGCCAGCATGGGTCAGCAGCAGACTTATAGCAATCAGCCCCAGCATTTT. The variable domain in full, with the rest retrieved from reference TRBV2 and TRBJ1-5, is EPEVTQTPSHQVTQMGQEVILRCVPISNHLYFYWYRQILGQKVEFLVSFYNNEISEKSEIFDDQFSVERPDGSNFTLKIRSTKLEDSAMYFCASMGQQQTYSNQPQHFGDGTRLSIL.

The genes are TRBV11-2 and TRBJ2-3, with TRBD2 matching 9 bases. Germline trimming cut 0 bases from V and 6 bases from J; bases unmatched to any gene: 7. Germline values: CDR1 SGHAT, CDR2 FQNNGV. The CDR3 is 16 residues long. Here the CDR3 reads CASSLDLAGRSDTQYF. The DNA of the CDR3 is TGTGCCAGCAGCTTAGACCTAGCGGGGAGATCGGATACGCAGTATTTT. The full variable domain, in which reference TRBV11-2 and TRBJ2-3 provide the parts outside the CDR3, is EAGVAQSPRYKIIEKRQSVAFWCNPISGHATLYWYQQILGQGPKLLIQFQNNGVVDDSQLPKDRFSAERLKGVDSTLKIQPAKLEDSAVYLCASSLDLAGRSDTQYFGPGTRLTVL.

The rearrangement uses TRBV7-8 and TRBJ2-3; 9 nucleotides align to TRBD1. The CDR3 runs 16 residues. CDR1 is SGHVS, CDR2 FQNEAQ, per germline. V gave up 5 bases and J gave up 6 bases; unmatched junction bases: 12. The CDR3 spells CASSPRRTGVFDTQYF. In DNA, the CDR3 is TGTGCCAGCAGCCCACGTAGGACAGGGGTTTTTGATACGCAGTATTTT.

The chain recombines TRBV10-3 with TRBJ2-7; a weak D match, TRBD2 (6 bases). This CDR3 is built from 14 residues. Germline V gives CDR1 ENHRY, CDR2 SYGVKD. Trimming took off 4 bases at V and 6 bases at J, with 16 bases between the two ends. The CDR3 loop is CAISVGGAVSEQYF. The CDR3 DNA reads TGTGCCATCAGTGTGGGGGGTGCGGTCTCCGAGCAGTACTTC.

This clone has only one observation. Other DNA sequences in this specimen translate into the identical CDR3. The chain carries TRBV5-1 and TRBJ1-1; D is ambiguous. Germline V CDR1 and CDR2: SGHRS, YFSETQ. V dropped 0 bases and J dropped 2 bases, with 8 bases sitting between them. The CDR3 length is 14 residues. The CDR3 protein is CASSLAPANTEAFF. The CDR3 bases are TGCGCCAGCAGCTTGGCCCCGGCAAACACTGAAGCTTTCTTT.

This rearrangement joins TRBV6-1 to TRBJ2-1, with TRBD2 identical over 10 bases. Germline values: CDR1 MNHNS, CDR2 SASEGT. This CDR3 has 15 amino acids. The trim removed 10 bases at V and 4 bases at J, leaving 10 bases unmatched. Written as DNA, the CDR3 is TGTGCCACCACGTGGAGCGGGGGGGGATACAATGAGCAGTTCTTC. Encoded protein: CATTWSGGGYNEQFF.

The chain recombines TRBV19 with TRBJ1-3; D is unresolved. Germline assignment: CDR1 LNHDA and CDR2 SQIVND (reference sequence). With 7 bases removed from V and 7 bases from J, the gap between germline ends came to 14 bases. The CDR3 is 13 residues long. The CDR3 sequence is CASTKFAGNTIYF. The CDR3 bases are TGTGCCAGTACCAAATTCGCCGGGAACACCATATATTTT.

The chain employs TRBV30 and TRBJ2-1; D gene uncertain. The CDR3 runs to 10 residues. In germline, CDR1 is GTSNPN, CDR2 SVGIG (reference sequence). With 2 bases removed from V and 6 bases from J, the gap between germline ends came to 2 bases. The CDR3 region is CAWSLNEQFF. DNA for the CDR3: TGTGCCTGGAGTCTCAATGAGCAGTTCTTC. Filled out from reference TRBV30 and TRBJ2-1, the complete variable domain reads SQTIHQWPATLVQPVGSPLSLECTVEGTSNPNLYWYRQAAGRGLQLLFYSVGIGQISSEVPQNLSASRPQDRQFILSSKKLLLSDSGFYLCAWSLNEQFFGPGTRLTVL.

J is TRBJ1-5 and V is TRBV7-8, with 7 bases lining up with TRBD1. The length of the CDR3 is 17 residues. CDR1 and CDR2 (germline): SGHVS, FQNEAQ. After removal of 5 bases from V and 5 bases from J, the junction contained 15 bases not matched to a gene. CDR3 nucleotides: TGTGCCAGCAGCGTCAACAGGGGTATGGGCGTAGATCAGCCCCAGCATTTT. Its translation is CASSVNRGMGVDQPQHF.

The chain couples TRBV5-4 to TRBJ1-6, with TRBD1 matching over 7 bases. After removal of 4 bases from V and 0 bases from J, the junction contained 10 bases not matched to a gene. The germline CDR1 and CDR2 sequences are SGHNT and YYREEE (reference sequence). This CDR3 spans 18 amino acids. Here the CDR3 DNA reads TGTGCCAGCAGCCAAGGACAGGCGGCCAGCTCCTATAATTCACCCCTCCACTTT. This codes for CASSQGQAASSYNSPLHF. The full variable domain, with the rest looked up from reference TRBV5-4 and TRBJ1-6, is ETGVTQSPTHLIKTRGQQVTLRCSSQSGHNTVSWYQQALGQGPQFIFQYYREEENGRGNFPPRFSGLQFPNYSSELNVNALELDDSALYLCASSQGQAASSYNSPLHFGNGTRLTVT.

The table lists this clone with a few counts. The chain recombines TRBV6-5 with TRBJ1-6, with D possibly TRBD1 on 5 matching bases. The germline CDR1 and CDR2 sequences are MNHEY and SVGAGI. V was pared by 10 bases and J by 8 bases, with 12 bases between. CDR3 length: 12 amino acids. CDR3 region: CATRTGHSPLHF. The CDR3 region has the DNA TGTGCCACCCGAACAGGCCATTCACCCCTCCACTTT.

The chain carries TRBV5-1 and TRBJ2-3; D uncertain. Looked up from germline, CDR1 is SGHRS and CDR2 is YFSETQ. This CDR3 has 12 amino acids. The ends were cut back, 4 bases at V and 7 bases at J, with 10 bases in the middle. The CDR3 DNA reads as TGCGCCAGCAGCGAACGAGAGAATACGCAGTATTTT. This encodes CASSERENTQYF.

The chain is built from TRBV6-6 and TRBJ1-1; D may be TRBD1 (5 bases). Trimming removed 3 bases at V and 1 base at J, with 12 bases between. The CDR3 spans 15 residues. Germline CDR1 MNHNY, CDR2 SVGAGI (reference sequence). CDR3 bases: TGTGCCAGCAGTTATCCGGGACTCAAGAACACTGAAGCTTTCTTT. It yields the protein CASSYPGLKNTEAFF.

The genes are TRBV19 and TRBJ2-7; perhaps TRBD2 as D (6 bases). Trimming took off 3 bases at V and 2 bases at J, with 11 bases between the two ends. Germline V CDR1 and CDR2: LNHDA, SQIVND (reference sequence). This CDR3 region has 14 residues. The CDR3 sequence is CASSIGLKTYEQYF. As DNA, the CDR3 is TGTGCCAGTAGTATCGGACTAAAAACCTACGAGCAGTACTTC.

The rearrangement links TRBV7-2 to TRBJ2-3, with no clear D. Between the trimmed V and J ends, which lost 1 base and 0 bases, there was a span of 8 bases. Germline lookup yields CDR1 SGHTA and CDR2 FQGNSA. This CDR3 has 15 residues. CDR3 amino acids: CASSLVVGSTDTQYF. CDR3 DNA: TGTGCCAGCAGCTTAGTTGTGGGAAGCACAGATACGCAGTATTTT.

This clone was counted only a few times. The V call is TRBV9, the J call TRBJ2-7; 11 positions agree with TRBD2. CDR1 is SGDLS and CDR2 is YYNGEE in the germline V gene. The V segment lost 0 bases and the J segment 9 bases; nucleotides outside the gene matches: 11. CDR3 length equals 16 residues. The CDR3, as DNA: TGTGCCAGCAGCGTAGGCGCTAGCGGGGGGAAGGATGTGCAGTACTTC. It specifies CASSVGASGGKDVQYF.

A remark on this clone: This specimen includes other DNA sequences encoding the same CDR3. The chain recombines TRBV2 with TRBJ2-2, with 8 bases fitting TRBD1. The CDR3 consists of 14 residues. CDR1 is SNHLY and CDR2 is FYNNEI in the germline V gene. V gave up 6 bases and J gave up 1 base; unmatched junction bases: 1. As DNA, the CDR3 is TGTGCCAGCAGGGGGACAGGGAACACCGGGGAGCTGTTTTTT. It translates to CASRGTGNTGELFF.

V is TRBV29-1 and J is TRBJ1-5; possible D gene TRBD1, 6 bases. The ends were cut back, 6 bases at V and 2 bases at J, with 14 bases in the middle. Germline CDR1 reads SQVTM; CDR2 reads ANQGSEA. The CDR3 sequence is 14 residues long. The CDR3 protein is CSVSGEFGNQPQHF. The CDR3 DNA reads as TGCAGCGTCTCAGGGGAATTTGGCAATCAGCCCCAGCATTTT. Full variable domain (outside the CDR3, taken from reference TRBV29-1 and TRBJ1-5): SAVISQKPSRDICQRGTSLTIQCQVDSQVTMMFWYRQQPGQSLTLIATANQGSEATYESGFVIDKFPISRPNLTFSTLTVSNMSPEDSSIYLCSVSGEFGNQPQHFGDGTRLSIL.

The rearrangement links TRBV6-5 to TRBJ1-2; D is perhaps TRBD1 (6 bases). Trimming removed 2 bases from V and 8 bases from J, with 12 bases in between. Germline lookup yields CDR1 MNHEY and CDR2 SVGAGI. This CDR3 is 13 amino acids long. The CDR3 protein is CASSYGQGRGYTF. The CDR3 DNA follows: TGTGCCAGCAGTTACGGGCAGGGGAGGGGCTACACCTTC.

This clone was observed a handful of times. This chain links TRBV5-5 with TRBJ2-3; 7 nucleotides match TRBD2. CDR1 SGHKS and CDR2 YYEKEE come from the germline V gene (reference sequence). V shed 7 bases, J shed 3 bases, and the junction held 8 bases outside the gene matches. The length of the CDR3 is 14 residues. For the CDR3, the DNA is TGTGCCAGCCGGGCGACCGGGGGGACAGATACGCAGTATTTT. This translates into CASRATGGTDTQYF.